The following is a T cell receptor (beta chain) sequence with its context. This specimen comes from a study of shared clonotypes between healthy human individuals. In the study overall: Each donor contributed plates that comprised three CD4 naive, three CD4 memory, two CD8 naive and one CD8 memory.

V dropped 2 bases and J dropped 0 bases, with 11 bases sitting between them. Germline CDR1 and CDR2: LGHNA and YSLEER. CDR3 length equals 15 residues. Deep-level assay runs were performed. Measured with immunoSEQ multiplex PCR; TCRdb has only the in-frame clones, and not every one. The data contain over a million clones, roughly 75% of them singletons. The sample taken for sequencing was memory CD4+ T cells sorted from blood. Indicated subset: CD45RA-negative fraction. This chain uses TRBV4-3 with TRBJ2-7, with TRBD2 as a possible D gene (6 bases). The source is a young man in good health. CDR3 nucleotide sequence: TGCGCCAGCAGCCAAAGACTAGAGGGCTCCTACGAGCAGTACTTC. This gives the protein CASSQRLEGSYEQYF.